The T cell receptor (beta chain) under discussion was sequenced for a study of blood T cell repertoires in COVID-19. For the study at large: Specimens from acute and convalescent COVID-19 originated in the United States, Italy and Spain. T cells, B-cell-depleted T cells, or PBMCs provided the cDNA or gDNA that served as material.

Germline V gene lookup returns CDR1 LNHDA and CDR2 SQIVND (reference sequence). The CDR3 extends over 13 amino acids. The V end lost 3 bases, the J end lost 8 bases, and 10 bases lay between the germline ends. Under the authors' procedure: It was from reference gene primer amplification that nucleated cell counts were estimated. Method: immunoSEQ multiplex PCR; TCRdb's copy keeps in-frame clones and lacks some. V, J and clone size are those of that table, while D and trimming were read from the DNA. The sample carries 75,000 to 100,000 clones, 80% to 90% recorded once. This clonotype was obtained from a man aged 80 or over with acute or convalescent COVID-19. Sequenced sample: peripheral blood. The chain joins TRBV19 to TRBJ2-2; D is possibly TRBD1 (5 bases). The CDR3 here is CASSIGRVGELFF. For the CDR3, the DNA is TGTGCCAGTAGTATTGGCAGGGTGGGGGAGCTGTTTTTT.